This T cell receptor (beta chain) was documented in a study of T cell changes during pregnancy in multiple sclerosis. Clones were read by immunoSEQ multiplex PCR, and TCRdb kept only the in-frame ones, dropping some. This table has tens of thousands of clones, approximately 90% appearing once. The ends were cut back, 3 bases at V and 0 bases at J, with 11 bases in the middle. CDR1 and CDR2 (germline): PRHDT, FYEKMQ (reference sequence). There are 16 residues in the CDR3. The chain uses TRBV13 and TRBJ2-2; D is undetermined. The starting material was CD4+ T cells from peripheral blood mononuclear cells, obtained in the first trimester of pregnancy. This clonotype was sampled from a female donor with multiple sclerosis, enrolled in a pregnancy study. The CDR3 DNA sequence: TGTGCCAGCAGCTTCGATCAGACTGCGAACACCGGGGAGCTGTTTTTT. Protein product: CASSFDQTANTGELFF.